This T cell receptor beta chain was sequenced in a study of cytomegalovirus exposure and HLA in healthy donors. Germline CDR1 and CDR2: SEHNR and FQNEAQ (reference sequence). The CDR3 loop spans 14 amino acids. Trimming removed 6 bases at V and 4 bases at J, with 12 bases between. PCR involved 60 Vbeta and 13 Jbeta primers. Here immunoSEQ multiplex PCR was the method, and the copy in TCRdb shows in-frame clones only, minus some. The table records 160,000 or so clones, around four fifths of them present only once. This chain connects TRBV7-9 to TRBJ2-2; D gene uncertain. Sequenced: PBMCs. The sequence derives from a woman under 30 in good health and CMV-seronegative. The CDR3 coding sequence is TGTGCCAGCAGAACGGGTTCGGGCACCGGGGAGCTGTTTTTT. It yields the protein CASRTGSGTGELFF.